This T cell receptor (beta chain) was documented in a study of blood T cells in healthy people across ages. The sample providers were healthy Caucasian people from Russia, aged about 6 to 90. A second about 7 to 12 cycle PCR used barcoded and J-beta primers. TCRdb used MiXCR to reprocess the 5' RACE reads, holding one entry per CDR3 protein. Of 850,000 to 1,300,000 distinct CDR3 sequences in the sample, 40% to 45% were seen once. The clonotype comes from a woman in her fifties or sixties in good health. Sequenced material: blood.

The CDR3 sequence is CASSPGAVKLTGPNTGELFF. The DNA of the CDR3 is TGTGCCAGCAGCCCCGGGGCGGTTAAACTAACGGGACCGAACACCGGGGAGCTGTTTTTT. This chain joins TRBV5-5 and TRBJ2-2; D tentatively reads TRBD1 or TRBD2 (5 bases each). Trimming took 4 bases from V and 0 from J, leaving 25 bases between them. Germline V gene data show CDR1 as SGHKS and CDR2 as YYEKEE (reference sequence). The CDR3 loop spans 20 amino acids.